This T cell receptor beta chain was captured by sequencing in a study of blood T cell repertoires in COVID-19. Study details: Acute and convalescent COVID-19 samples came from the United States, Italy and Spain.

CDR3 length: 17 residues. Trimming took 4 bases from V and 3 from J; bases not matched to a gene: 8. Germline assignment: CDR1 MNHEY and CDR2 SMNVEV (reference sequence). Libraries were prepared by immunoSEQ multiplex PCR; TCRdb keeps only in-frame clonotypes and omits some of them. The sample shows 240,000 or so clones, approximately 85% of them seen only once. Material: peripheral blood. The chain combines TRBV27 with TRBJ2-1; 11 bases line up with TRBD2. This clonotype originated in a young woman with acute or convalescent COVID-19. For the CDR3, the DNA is TGTGCCAGCAGTTCACCGTCCGGGACTAGCGGCTACAATGAGCAGTTCTTC. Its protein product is CASSSPSGTSGYNEQFF.